Each of the 5 T cell receptor beta chains below was sequenced from the same sample in a study of CD8+ T cells in alopecia areata. Reverse transcribed after extraction, RNA yielded cDNA as the sequencing template. Data came from immunoSEQ multiplex PCR; TCRdb stores just in-frame clones and leaves some out. This sample has more than 110,000 clones, with nearly 55% found just once. Treatment indicated: oral pan-JAK inhibitor, 5-10 mg twice daily. The material was CD8+ T cells sorted from blood, obtained at week 4, from a patient treated with tofacitinib. The origin of the receptors is a human donor with alopecia areata.

This chain joins TRBV6-5 and TRBJ1-5, with a possible D match to TRBD1 (6 bases). Germline values: CDR1 MNHEY, CDR2 SVGAGI. The V and J ends lost 6 bases and 4 bases respectively, with 10 bases between them. The CDR3 length is 13 residues. This CDR3 is CASRGGQNQPQHF. The DNA of the CDR3 is TGTGCCAGCAGAGGGGGGCAGAATCAGCCCCAGCATTTT.

The chain uses TRBV4-3 and TRBJ2-7; the match to TRBD1 covers 8 bases. This CDR3 spans 14 amino acids. CDR1 and CDR2 (germline): LGHNA, YSLEER. The ends lost 1 base at V and 5 bases at J; junction bases unmatched: 4. CDR3 in amino acids: CASSQGQGSDEQYF. The CDR3 DNA follows: TGCGCCAGCAGCCAAGGACAGGGGAGCGACGAGCAGTACTTC.

The J gene is TRBJ2-1, the V gene TRBV4-2; TRBD2 is a possible D gene (6 bases). The V end lost 0 bases, the J end lost 4 bases, and 19 bases lay between the germline ends. From germline, CDR1 is LGHNA and CDR2 YNFKEQ. This CDR3 spans 18 amino acids. The CDR3 DNA sequence: TGTGCCAGCAGCCAAGATCCACTAGCCGCGGATGGATACAATGAGCAGTTCTTC. Translated: CASSQDPLAADGYNEQFF.

Comments on this clone: Without the conserved terminal phenylalanine or tryptophan, this CDR3 likely stems from a read error. The chain joins TRBV27 to TRBJ1-1, with TRBD1 matching over 7 bases. Germline CDR1 and CDR2: MNHEY and SMNVEV (reference sequence). Trimming took 6 bases from V and 5 from J; bases not matched to a gene: 6. CDR3 length equals 13 residues. CDR3 sequence (DNA): TGTGCCAGCAGGCCGACAGGGTTGACTGAAGCTTTCTCT. Amino acids: CASRPTGLTEAFS.

The V gene is TRBV25-1, the J gene TRBJ1-2; 9 nucleotides agree with TRBD1. The CDR3 loop spans 15 amino acids. From germline, CDR1 is MGHDK and CDR2 SYGVNS. The junction had 8 bases not matched to a gene; V was cut back by 4 bases and J by 5 bases. Written as DNA, the CDR3 is TGTGCCAGCAGTGCGTGGACAGGGGAGGTTTATGGCTACACCTTC. It translates to CASSAWTGEVYGYTF.